The next 12 T cell receptor beta chains were all read from a single sample in a study of cytomegalovirus exposure and HLA in healthy donors (dated by TCRdb to 2016 to 2017). The method was the immunoSEQ multiplex PCR assay. The multiplex PCR relied on a mix of 60 forward primers for TCR Vbeta segments and 13 reverse primers for TCR Jbeta segments. Sourced from immuneACCESS, this table was stored by TCRdb with only in-frame sequences that have V and J called. A share of the clones is absent; for the studies checked, an unresolved V gene accounts for under half, and the remainder has no known explanation. This sample holds about 140,000 clones; 60% to 75% were observed only once. Roughly 1.7% of the sample lies in the top ten. The specimen sequenced was PBMCs. The receptors originated from a human donor in good health.

V usage is TRBV9 and J usage is TRBJ2-7; TRBD1 matches 9 bases. The CDR3 extends over 16 amino acids. CDR1 SGDLS and CDR2 YYNGEE come from the germline V gene. V lost 0 bases and J lost 4; bases outside the gene matches: 8. CDR3 DNA: TGTGCCAGCAGCGTAGGAGCGACAGGGGGACTGTACGAGCAGTACTTC. It codes for CASSVGATGGLYEQYF. Drawing the rest from reference TRBV9 and TRBJ2-7, the complete variable domain is DSGVTQTPKHLITATGQRVTLRCSPRSGDLSVYWYQQSLDQGLQFLIQYYNGEERAKGNILERFSAQQFPDLHSELNLSSLELGDSALYFCASSVGATGGLYEQYFGPGTRLTVT.

The CDR3 reads CASRQGAEETQYF. CDR3 bases: TGTGCCAGCAGACAGGGGGCGGAGGAGACCCAGTACTTC. V gene TRBV27 combines with J gene TRBJ2-5, with 9 nucleotides matching TRBD1. V was pared by 6 bases and J by 5 bases, with 4 bases of the junction left unmatched. Germline CDR1 reads MNHEY; CDR2 reads SMNVEV (reference sequence). This CDR3 region has 13 residues.

This chain connects TRBV7-3 to TRBJ2-3; 7 nucleotides line up with TRBD2. Germline V lookup: CDR1 SGHTA, CDR2 FQGTGA. The CDR3 extends over 14 amino acids. The V gene end was trimmed by 5 bases and the J gene end by 2 bases; junction bases not matched to a gene: 4. The CDR3 sequence: CASSPSGITDTQYF. CDR3 in DNA: TGTGCCAGCAGCCCCAGCGGGATCACAGATACGCAGTATTTT.

The chain joins TRBV4-1 to TRBJ2-7, with 7 bases that match TRBD2. CDR1 and CDR2 (germline): MGHRA, YSYEKL. Trimming removed 3 bases from V and 6 bases from J; junction bases left unmatched: 14. CDR3 size: 16 residues. The CDR3 DNA reads TGCGCCAGCAGCCACCTGGGCAGAGGGAGGGCCGCCGAGCAGTACTTC. Translated, it gives CASSHLGRGRAAEQYF.

This sequence joins TRBV27 and TRBJ2-1; 14 positions match TRBD2. The CDR3 contains 16 residues. The V and J ends lost 5 bases and 10 bases, in that order; junction bases with no gene match: 10. Germline loops: CDR1 MNHEY, CDR2 SMNVEV (reference sequence). The CDR3 sequence is CASSTPGTSGSWEQFF. CDR3 coding DNA: TGTGCCAGCAGTACCCCCGGGACTAGCGGGAGTTGGGAGCAGTTCTTC.

V usage is TRBV5-5 and J usage is TRBJ2-2; no clear D. Trimming took off 6 bases at V and 0 bases at J, with 9 bases between the two ends. The V gene's germline CDR1 is SGHKS and CDR2 YYEKEE (reference sequence). The CDR3 has 14 residues. CDR3 protein: CASTRVANTGELFF. DNA of the CDR3: TGTGCCAGCACCCGCGTCGCGAACACCGGGGAGCTGTTTTTT.

The chain has TRBV6-5 and TRBJ2-2; D is perhaps TRBD2 (6 bases). This CDR3 has 15 amino acids. V was pared by 6 bases and J by 4 bases, with 15 bases between. Germline V lookup: CDR1 MNHEY, CDR2 SVGAGI. The DNA of the CDR3 is TGTGCCAGCAGGTTCGGGGCGACTAGCACCGGGGAGCTGTTTTTT. Protein sequence: CASRFGATSTGELFF.

This chain links TRBV19 with TRBJ1-5, with D perhaps TRBD1 (6 bases). V lost 7 bases and J 2 bases, leaving 18 bases between the germline ends. The CDR3 covers 16 residues. From germline, CDR1 is LNHDA and CDR2 SQIVND (reference sequence). CDR3 loop: CASTRGPGGGNQPQHF. CDR3 bases: TGTGCCAGTACCCGGGGCCCGGGGGGCGGCAATCAGCCCCAGCATTTT.

The chain couples TRBV15 to TRBJ2-1; possible D gene TRBD2, 5 bases. This CDR3 contains 15 residues. Germline assignment: CDR1 LNHNV and CDR2 YYDKDF (reference sequence). V was cut by 2 bases and J by 2 bases, with 10 bases left in between. The CDR3 loop is CATSRPRATYNEQFF. CDR3 DNA sequence: TGTGCCACCAGCAGACCGCGGGCCACCTACAATGAGCAGTTCTTC.

The chain links TRBV7-6 to TRBJ2-7; 11 bases agree with TRBD1. Germline-derived CDR1 and CDR2 are SGHVS and FNYEAQ. Unmatched junction bases numbered 6, after V lost 0 bases and J lost 2 bases. CDR3 length equals 17 residues. For the CDR3, the DNA is TGTGCCAGCAGCTTAGCATTGGGACAGGGGGGGGCCTACGAGCAGTACTTC. Amino acids: CASSLALGQGGAYEQYF.

This chain joins TRBV28 and TRBJ1-4; the D gene is possibly TRBD1 (5 bases). Trimming shortened V by 3 bases and J by 4 bases, and 12 bases separated the two germline ends. CDR3 size: 15 residues. Germline CDR1 is MDHEN and CDR2 is SYDVKM. The DNA of the CDR3 is TGTGCCAGCAGTTTGGGAGGGGCGATTAATGAAAAACTGTTTTTT. Its translation: CASSLGGAINEKLFF.

The chain couples TRBV7-2 to TRBJ2-5; 10 bases line up with TRBD1. Trimming at V came to 3 bases and at J to 2 bases, leaving 3 bases not matched to a gene. Germline CDR1 SGHTA, CDR2 FQGNSA. CDR3 length: 15 amino acids. The DNA for the CDR3 is TGTGCCAGCAGCTTTGACAGGGGGCTGCAAGAGACCCAGTACTTC. It encodes CASSFDRGLQETQYF.